The 2 T cell receptor beta chains reported below all come from one sample, sequenced in a study of identical twins. TCRdb fed the 5' RACE reads into MiXCR, producing one record per CDR3 protein. Counted here are 260,000 or so distinct CDR3 sequences, 7% to 8.5% occurring once; the ten biggest clones make up about 5.8%. The same specimen was also included in a second study, on yellow fever vaccine responses in identical twins.

The specimen was CD8+ T cells sorted from blood. Receptors originate from a woman aged 18 to 35 in good health.

There are a few counts of this clonotype. J is TRBJ2-1 and V is TRBV12-3 or TRBV12-4; a possible D gene is TRBD1 (7 bases). CDR3 length: 17 amino acids. V lost 1 base to trimming and J lost 0 bases, with 13 bases between them. CDR3 protein: CASSLGRGDSSYNEQFF. CDR3 in DNA: TGTGCCAGCAGTTTAGGGAGGGGGGACAGCTCCTACAATGAGCAGTTCTTC.

This clonotype was recorded a few times. The rearrangement uses TRBV12-3 or TRBV12-4 and TRBJ1-2, with a possible D match to TRBD1 (5 bases). Trimming pared 1 base from V and 12 bases from J, leaving 12 bases between. The CDR3 length is 12 residues. CDR3 nucleotide sequence: TGTGCCAGCAGTTTAGGGAGGGACCTCGACACCTTC. Amino acids: CASSLGRDLDTF.